These T cell receptor beta chains were read from a single sample in a study of T cell repertoires and HLA-DP antigens. What these receptors recognize is not known. Clones were sequenced by immunoSEQ multiplex PCR, and TCRdb holds only the in-frame ones, with some missing. The sample has around 90,000 clones; approximately 86% are singletons. Sequencing was carried out using CD4+ T cells from PBMCs. These receptor sequences come from a man aged 45-65 years in good health and CMV-seronegative. CDR3s include the opening cysteine and the closing phenylalanine or tryptophan. The order of the fields is D gene, J gene, V gene, clone size, CDR3 DNA, CDR3 protein. D genes are given only for firm matches. Size is stated for part of the rows, as once, few or many counts, or as a class when the clone is expanded.

D: .; J: TRBJ1-6; V: TRBV2; size: few; DNA: TGTGCCAGCAGTGCCCGGGGATCTGGTTCACCCCTCCACTTT; CDR3: CASSARGSGSPLHF
D: TRBD1; J: TRBJ1-2; V: TRBV9; size: .; DNA: TGTGCCAGCAGCCTACAGGGGGATGCTAACTATGGCTACACCTTC; CDR3: CASSLQGDANYGYTF
D: .; J: TRBJ2-6; V: TRBV7-8; size: .; DNA: TGTGCCAGCAGCTTAGTTTCAGGGGCAAGCTCTGGGGCCAACGTCCTGACTTTC; CDR3: CASSLVSGASSGANVLTF
D: .; J: TRBJ2-5; V: TRBV7-7; size: .; DNA: TGTGCTAGCAGCCCAGAGGGATCCCCTGGCGAGACCCAGTACTTC; CDR3: CASSPEGSPGETQYF
D: .; J: TRBJ2-1; V: TRBV5-1; size: .; DNA: TGCGCCAGCACCACAGGTGACCTCTCCTACAATGAGCAGTTCTTC; CDR3: CASTTGDLSYNEQFF
D: .; J: TRBJ2-5; V: TRBV28; size: .; DNA: TGTGCCAGCAGTAGATCGGAGACCCAGTACTTC; CDR3: CASSRSETQYF
D: .; J: TRBJ1-1; V: TRBV9; size: .; DNA: TGTGCCAGCAGCGTAGAAGGCTTCCTGGAAACTGAAGCTTTCTTT; CDR3: CASSVEGFLETEAFF
D: TRBD2; J: TRBJ2-1; V: TRBV5-6; size: .; DNA: TGTGCCAGCAGCCAGGGGACTAGGAGTTACAATGAGCAGTTCTTC; CDR3: CASSQGTRSYNEQFF
D: TRBD2; J: TRBJ2-1; V: TRBV9; size: .; DNA: TGTGCCAGCAGTAGGACTAGCGGGGGGTCCAGCTCCTACAATGAGCAGTTCTTC; CDR3: CASSRTSGGSSSYNEQFF
D: TRBD1; J: TRBJ2-3; V: TRBV25-1; size: once; DNA: TGTGCCAGCAGTGAATTCACAGGGGCCACAGATACGCAGTATTTT; CDR3: CASSEFTGATDTQYF
D: .; J: TRBJ2-3; V: TRBV29-1; size: .; DNA: TGCAGCGTTGAGGGACCGGACACAGATACGCAGTATTTT; CDR3: CSVEGPDTDTQYF
D: TRBD2; J: TRBJ2-1; V: TRBV19; size: .; DNA: TGTGCCAGTATCTCTAGCGGGGGGGCTTTCAATGAGCAGTTCTTC; CDR3: CASISSGGAFNEQFF
D: .; J: TRBJ1-4; V: TRBV7-2; size: .; DNA: TGTGCCAGCAGCTTAGACGAAAAACTGTTTTTT; CDR3: CASSLDEKLFF
D: .; J: TRBJ2-6; V: TRBV30; size: .; DNA: TGTGCCTGGAGTGAAGGGATTCCCTCTGGGGCCAACGTCCTGACTTTC; CDR3: CAWSEGIPSGANVLTF
D: .; J: TRBJ2-1; V: TRBV9; size: .; DNA: TGTGCCAGCAGCGTAGAACCCAAGCCGGGAGAGCAGTTCTTC; CDR3: CASSVEPKPGEQFF
D: TRBD1; J: TRBJ1-5; V: TRBV12-5; size: .; DNA: TGTGCTAGTGGTTCCCCCCCAGGGGGGTTTGGTCAGCCCCAGCATTTT; CDR3: CASGSPPGGFGQPQHF
D: TRBD1; J: TRBJ2-3; V: TRBV29-1; size: .; DNA: TGCAGCGGCGGACAGGATGATACGCAGTATTTT; CDR3: CSGGQDDTQYF
D: .; J: TRBJ1-2; V: TRBV28; size: once; DNA: TGTGCCAGCAGTCCTGCTCAGAACTATGGCTACACCTTC; CDR3: CASSPAQNYGYTF
D: .; J: TRBJ2-7; V: TRBV9; size: .; DNA: TGTGCCAGCAGCGTAGGGACAGCAGCCTCCTACGAGCAGTACTTC; CDR3: CASSVGTAASYEQYF
D: .; J: TRBJ1-4; V: TRBV19; size: once; DNA: TGTGCCAGTAGTATGGGCACAGCAACTAATGAAAAACTGTTTTTT; CDR3: CASSMGTATNEKLFF
D: .; J: TRBJ1-4; V: TRBV9; size: .; DNA: TGTGCCAGCAGCGTGGACCCCGGGAAGAATGAAAAACTGTTTTTT; CDR3: CASSVDPGKNEKLFF
D: .; J: TRBJ1-2; V: TRBV29-1; size: .; DNA: TGCAGCGTTGAAGCCTCGGGAGGCTACACCTTC; CDR3: CSVEASGGYTF
D: .; J: TRBJ2-5; V: TRBV5-8; size: .; DNA: TGTGCCAGCAGCTTGGGTTCAACAGGGAGACCAGAGACCCAGTACTTC; CDR3: CASSLGSTGRPETQYF
D: TRBD1; J: TRBJ1-2; V: TRBV29-1; size: .; DNA: TGCAGCGTTGAAATGGGACAGATCAACTATGGCTACACCTTC; CDR3: CSVEMGQINYGYTF
D: .; J: TRBJ2-5; V: TRBV4-3; size: .; DNA: TGCGCCAGCAGCCAAGGACTACTAACTCAAGAGACCCAGTACTTC; CDR3: CASSQGLLTQETQYF
D: .; J: TRBJ2-3; V: TRBV19; size: .; DNA: TGTGCCAGTAGGCCCAGATACAGCACTAGCACAGATACGCAGTATTTT; CDR3: CASRPRYSTSTDTQYF
D: TRBD1; J: TRBJ2-7; V: TRBV7-2; size: .; DNA: TGTGCCAGCAGCTTAGCCCCGAGACAGGGGGCGTTACGTTACGAGCAGTACTTC; CDR3: CASSLAPRQGALRYEQYF